The entry that follows covers one TCR beta chain sequence. Antigen unknown. V lost 6 bases to trimming and J lost 7 bases; unmatched junction nucleotides: 3. Germline assignment: CDR1 LNHDA and CDR2 SQIVND (reference sequence). This CDR3 contains 13 residues. Researchers ran the PCR with 60 Vbeta and 13 Jbeta primers. The method was immunoSEQ multiplex PCR; TCRdb's version includes in-frame clones alone and lacks a portion of them. The sample holds more than 100,000 clones; around 10% are singletons and the top ten take over 6.5%. The data stem from a study of cytomegalovirus exposure and HLA in healthy donors. Study conclusions and caveats: About 87% or about 30% of the time was how often most TCR beta V segments were productive, according to an earlier analysis.

The gene calls are TRBV19 and TRBJ1-4, with 9 nucleotides matching TRBD1. Sequencing was carried out using PBMCs. This receptor was taken from a woman in her 40s in good health and CMV-seropositive. CDR3 nucleotides: TGTGCCAGTAGCAGGGACAGGGCTGAAAAACTGTTTTTT. This translates into CASSRDRAEKLFF.